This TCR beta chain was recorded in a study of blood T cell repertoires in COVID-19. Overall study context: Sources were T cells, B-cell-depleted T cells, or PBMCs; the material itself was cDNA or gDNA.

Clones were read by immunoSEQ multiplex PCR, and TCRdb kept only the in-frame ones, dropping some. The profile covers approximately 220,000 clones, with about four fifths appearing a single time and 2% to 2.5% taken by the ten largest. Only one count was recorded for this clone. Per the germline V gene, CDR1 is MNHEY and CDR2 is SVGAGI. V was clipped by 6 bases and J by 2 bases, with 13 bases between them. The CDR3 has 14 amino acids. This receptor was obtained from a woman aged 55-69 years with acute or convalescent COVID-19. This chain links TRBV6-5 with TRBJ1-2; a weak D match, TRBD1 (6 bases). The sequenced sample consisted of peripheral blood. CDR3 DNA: TGTGCCAGCAGCAGGACAGATAGAAACTATGGCTACACCTTC. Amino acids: CASSRTDRNYGYTF.